This record covers a single T cell receptor beta chain. What it binds is not known. The sample is drawn from a study of PD-L1 blockade in urothelial cancer. Background on the study: Atezolizumab 1,200 mg was given intravenously every 3 weeks, starting 2014. Reported median T cell count for blood samples was 130,000 to 150,000.

Assay used: immunoSEQ multiplex PCR; TCRdb lists only in-frame clones, some missing. Of around 68,000 clones in the sample, roughly four fifths are singletons; the top ten hold over 1.5%. Study-wide results and caveats: Clones that were tumor-associated expanded more in the blood of durable-benefit patients at 3 weeks.

The time point: pretreatment peripheral blood. This material consisted of PBMCs, taken around atezolizumab (anti-PD-L1) treatment. The TCR sequence derives from a man between 65 and 80 years old with urothelial cancer.

CDR3 sequence: CASSLDTRGLHEQFF. DNA for the CDR3: TGTGCCAGCAGTTTAGACACTAGAGGGCTCCATGAGCAGTTCTTC. V gene TRBV27 combines with J gene TRBJ2-1, with D possibly being TRBD2 (5 bases). V was clipped by 2 bases and J by 8 bases, with 16 bases between them. Germline assignment: CDR1 MNHEY and CDR2 SMNVEV (reference sequence). The CDR3 totals 15 residues.